This passage covers 31 T cell receptor beta chains from one sample sequenced in a study of blood T cell repertoires in COVID-19. Produced via immunoSEQ multiplex PCR; TCRdb's table is partial and in-frame only. The table has over 200,000 clones, approximately 80% seen once. Sequenced material: PBMCs or T cells enriched from blood (not recorded which). These receptors all stem from a man in his sixties who had recovered from COVID-19.

The chain couples TRBV6-4 to TRBJ1-5; 12 positions agree with TRBD1. The CDR3 runs to 15 residues. The V gene's germline CDR1 is MRHNA and CDR2 SNTAGT. V lost 7 bases to trimming and J lost 3 bases; unmatched junction nucleotides: 4. CDR3: CASMGTGGYNQPQHF. The DNA of the CDR3 is TGTGCCAGCATGGGGACAGGGGGCTACAATCAGCCCCAGCATTTT.

CDR3 DNA sequence: TGTGCCAGCAGCGCGGGACAGGGCCTTGTGAACACTGAAGCTTTCTTT. It translates to CASSAGQGLVNTEAFF. The chain couples TRBV9 to TRBJ1-1; 9 bases line up with TRBD1. This CDR3 has 16 amino acids. Germline V gene sequence: CDR1 SGDLS, CDR2 YYNGEE. The V gene end was trimmed by 3 bases and the J gene end by 0 bases; junction bases not matched to a gene: 6.

This clone was counted only a few times. The V gene is TRBV7-3, the J gene TRBJ2-3; 11 bases align to TRBD2. J was trimmed by 3 bases and V by 5 bases; bases with no gene match: 4. CDR1 SGHTA and CDR2 FQGTGA come from the germline V gene. This CDR3 contains 15 residues. CDR3 DNA: TGTGCCAGCAGCCAGATAGCGGGGGGGACAGATACGCAGTATTTT. Residues: CASSQIAGGTDTQYF.

This sequence joins TRBV9 and TRBJ2-1; no definite D call. The length of the CDR3 is 12 residues. V was pared by 0 bases and J by 10 bases, with 8 bases between. Germline CDR1 reads SGDLS; CDR2 reads YYNGEE. The CDR3 DNA reads as TGTGCCAGCAGCGTAGTTAGCCACGAGCAGTTCTTC. The encoded protein is CASSVVSHEQFF.

V and J are TRBV5-1 and TRBJ1-4, with D perhaps TRBD1 (5 bases). The germline gives CDR1 SGHRS, CDR2 YFSETQ. Trimming took 5 bases from V and 4 from J, leaving 9 bases between them. CDR3 length: 13 residues. The CDR3 region is CASRQDINEKLFF. The DNA of the CDR3 is TGCGCCAGCAGACAGGACATTAATGAAAAACTGTTTTTT.

This rearrangement joins TRBV11-3 to TRBJ2-7, with 10 bases lining up with TRBD1. CDR3 length: 15 residues. The V and J ends lost 5 bases and 3 bases, in that order; junction bases with no gene match: 7. The germline gives CDR1 SGHNT, CDR2 YENEEA. CDR3 DNA sequence: TGTGCCAGCAGCAACCGGGACAGGGGTCTCTACGAGCAGTACTTC. Translation gives CASSNRDRGLYEQYF.

This chain joins TRBV10-3 and TRBJ1-2; D remains unclear. The CDR3 contains 13 residues. CDR1 and CDR2 from the germline V gene are ENHRY and SYGVKD. V lost 2 bases and J 5 bases, leaving 9 bases between the germline ends. The CDR3 DNA follows: TGTGCCATCAGTGAGGGCAGAGCGTATGGCTACACCTTC. Protein product: CAISEGRAYGYTF.

This CDR3 reads CSGGTGGRPGGYTF. The CDR3 DNA sequence: TGCAGCGGCGGGACAGGGGGAAGGCCGGGAGGCTACACCTTC. The V gene is TRBV29-1, the J gene TRBJ1-2; 11 bases are shared with TRBD1. Germline CDR1 and CDR2: SQVTM and ANQGSEA. V was pared by 7 bases and J by 8 bases, with 12 bases of the junction left unmatched. The CDR3 is 14 residues long.

The chain recombines TRBV19 with TRBJ1-4, with 7 bases aligning to TRBD1. The V gene end was trimmed by 6 bases and the J gene end by 8 bases; junction bases not matched to a gene: 12. Germline loops: CDR1 LNHDA, CDR2 SQIVND (reference sequence). The CDR3 covers 15 residues. The CDR3, as DNA: TGTGCCAGTAGGCGGGCGACAGGGCCCAGGGAAAAACTGTTTTTT. This codes for CASRRATGPREKLFF.

The chain recombines TRBV5-1 with TRBJ2-7, with 7 bases matching TRBD1. The germline V gene encodes CDR1 SGHRS and CDR2 YFSETQ. The CDR3 covers 15 residues. Trimming removed 2 bases from V and 2 bases from J; junction bases left unmatched: 7. CDR3 region: CASSFEGTEAYEQYF. For the CDR3, the DNA is TGCGCCAGCAGCTTCGAAGGGACAGAAGCCTACGAGCAGTACTTC. The variable domain in full, with the rest retrieved from reference TRBV5-1 and TRBJ2-7, is KAGVTQTPRYLIKTRGQQVTLSCSPISGHRSVSWYQQTPGQGLQFLFEYFSETQRNKGNFPGRFSGRQFSNSRSEMNVSTLELGDSALYLCASSFEGTEAYEQYFGPGTRLTVT.

V and J are TRBV7-2 and TRBJ1-2; D is ambiguous. The germline CDR1 and CDR2 sequences are SGHTA and FQGNSA. This CDR3 spans 12 amino acids. V was shortened by 1 base and J by 8 bases, with 8 bases between the two germline ends. The CDR3 region is CASSLGPWGYTF. The CDR3 nucleotides read TGTGCCAGCAGCTTAGGGCCTTGGGGCTACACCTTC.

The chain uses TRBV18 and TRBJ2-5; D not certain. The germline V and J ends were trimmed by 2 bases and 1 base, with 11 bases remaining between them. There are 15 residues in the CDR3. Germline V gene data show CDR1 as KGHSH and CDR2 as LQKENI. CDR3 sequence: CASSPIRGSQETQYF. The CDR3 nucleotides are TGTGCCAGCTCACCAATTAGAGGTTCCCAAGAGACCCAGTACTTC.

V gene TRBV2 combines with J gene TRBJ1-2, with 7 bases fitting TRBD1. This CDR3 has 17 residues. Trimming took 10 bases from V and 7 from J; bases not matched to a gene: 24. Germline assignment: CDR1 SNHLY and CDR2 FYNNEI. The CDR3 reads CANSGTRQGGPLSGYTF. The CDR3 coding sequence is TGTGCCAATTCGGGGACCCGACAGGGAGGTCCCCTGAGTGGCTACACCTTC.

This clone showed up just once. V usage is TRBV7-9 and J usage is TRBJ1-2; D call uncertain. This CDR3 spans 13 amino acids. V gave up 3 bases and J gave up 1 base, with 6 bases separating them. Germline V gene sequence: CDR1 SEHNR, CDR2 FQNEAQ (reference sequence). The CDR3 spells CASSFSVNYGYTF. CDR3 DNA sequence: TGTGCCAGCAGCTTTTCAGTTAACTATGGCTACACCTTC.

V and J are TRBV6-4 and TRBJ2-3; D not certain. V was pared by 3 bases and J by 8 bases, with 15 bases between. Germline-derived CDR1 and CDR2 are MRHNA and SNTAGT. The CDR3 totals 14 residues. The CDR3: CASSETRGFSTQYF. CDR3 bases: TGTGCCAGCAGTGAAACGAGAGGTTTTAGTACGCAGTATTTT.

About this clone: This same CDR3 is encoded by further DNA sequences in the sample. V is TRBV7-8 and J is TRBJ2-3, with 8 bases fitting TRBD2. V was clipped by 1 base and J by 0 bases; unmatched bases: 3. In germline, CDR1 is SGHVS, CDR2 FQNEAQ. This CDR3 is 16 amino acids long. This CDR3 is CASSLVAGGSTDTQYF. The DNA for the CDR3 is TGTGCCAGCAGCTTAGTGGCGGGGGGTAGCACAGATACGCAGTATTTT.

The V gene is TRBV1, the J gene TRBJ2-1; the D call in the table, TRBD1, was not verified against the DNA. TRBV1 is annotated as a pseudogene. The CDR3 totals 15 residues. CDR3 residues: CTQGQTQASYNEQFF. In DNA form, the CDR3 reads TGCACCCAGGGACAGACCCAAGCCTCCTACAATGAGCAGTTCTTC.

V is TRBV4-3 and J is TRBJ2-1, with 9 bases aligning to TRBD1. V trimming: 3 bases; J trimming: 4 bases; junction bases outside the gene matches: 7. CDR1 and CDR2 (germline): LGHNA, YSLEER. The CDR3 is made up of 16 amino acids. Here the CDR3 reads CASSQSTGGVYNEQFF. Here the CDR3 DNA reads TGCGCCAGCAGCCAGAGTACAGGGGGCGTTTACAATGAGCAGTTCTTC.

The rearrangement links TRBV18 to TRBJ1-5; no firm D call. V was trimmed by 2 bases and J by 3 bases, leaving 8 bases between them. This CDR3 is built from 14 residues. The germline gives CDR1 KGHSH, CDR2 LQKENI. The CDR3 sequence: CASSPSRYNQPQHF. The CDR3 DNA follows: TGTGCCAGCTCACCAAGCAGGTACAATCAGCCCCAGCATTTT.

This CDR3 reads CASSQPGTGGTEAFF. CDR3 sequence (DNA): TGTGCCAGCAGCCAGCCCGGGACAGGGGGCACTGAAGCTTTCTTT. The chain uses TRBV5-4 and TRBJ1-1; 11 nucleotides line up with TRBD1. V shed 4 bases, J shed 4 bases, and the junction held 6 bases outside the gene matches. The CDR3 sequence is 15 residues long. Germline V CDR1 and CDR2: SGHNT, YYREEE (reference sequence). The complete variable domain, with remaining parts taken from reference TRBV5-4 and TRBJ1-1, reads ETGVTQSPTHLIKTRGQQVTLRCSSQSGHNTVSWYQQALGQGPQFIFQYYREEENGRGNFPPRFSGLQFPNYSSELNVNALELDDSALYLCASSQPGTGGTEAFFGQGTRLTVV.

The chain uses TRBV6-6 and TRBJ1-1; no clear D gene. The CDR3 consists of 15 residues. Germline V gene lookup returns CDR1 MNHNY and CDR2 SVGAGI (reference sequence). The V end was cut by 2 bases, the J end by 5 bases, with 15 bases between. In DNA, the CDR3 is TGTGCCAGCAGTTACCCCGGGTCCGGTGGGACTGAAGCTTTCTTT. Translated, it gives CASSYPGSGGTEAFF.

The chain combines TRBV9 with TRBJ2-3, with a possible D match to TRBD2 (6 bases). This CDR3 contains 14 residues. The V gene's germline CDR1 is SGDLS and CDR2 YYNGEE. V was trimmed by 4 bases and J by 0 bases, leaving 9 bases between them. CDR3 sequence (DNA): TGTGCCAGCAGCACGGGACTGAGCACAGATACGCAGTATTTT. The encoded protein is CASSTGLSTDTQYF. The complete variable domain, with remaining parts taken from reference TRBV9 and TRBJ2-3, reads DSGVTQTPKHLITATGQRVTLRCSPRSGDLSVYWYQQSLDQGLQFLIQYYNGEERAKGNILERFSAQQFPDLHSELNLSSLELGDSALYFCASSTGLSTDTQYFGPGTRLTVL.

J is TRBJ1-1 and V is TRBV7-2; TRBD1 matches at 7 bases. The CDR3 sequence is 15 residues long. Germline V gene lookup returns CDR1 SGHTA and CDR2 FQGNSA. The V and J ends lost 7 bases and 4 bases, in that order; junction bases with no gene match: 12. CDR3 nucleotides: TGTGCCAGCACCCGGTATGGACAGGCGGGCACTGAAGCTTTCTTT. Translating it yields CASTRYGQAGTEAFF. Together with reference TRBV7-2 and TRBJ1-1, the CDR3 gives the full variable domain: GAGVSQSPSNKVTEKGKDVELRCDPISGHTALYWYRQSLGQGLEFLIYFQGNSAPDKSGLPSDRFSAERTGGSVSTLTIQRTQQEDSAVYLCASTRYGQAGTEAFFGQGTRLTVV.

CDR3 protein: CSASWGGGYTF. The CDR3 nucleotides read TGCAGTGCTAGTTGGGGGGGCGGCTACACCTTC. This chain uses TRBV20-1 with TRBJ1-2; D possibly corresponds to TRBD1 (6 bases). The CDR3 extends over 11 amino acids. Deletions cut 3 bases from V and 8 bases from J, with 10 bases between. Per germline, CDR1 DFQATT and CDR2 SNEGSKA (reference sequence).

As regards this clone: Mismatch with germline at one junction end may stem from a read error. The chain carries TRBV7-9 and TRBJ2-3, with TRBD1 matching over 8 bases. The CDR3 runs to 15 residues. Germline V gives CDR1 SEHNR, CDR2 FQNEAQ (reference sequence). The chain's CDR3 is CASNLRTGSTDTQYF. The CDR3 DNA is TGTGCCAGCAACTTACGGACAGGGTCCACAGATACGCAGTATTTT.

The chain combines TRBV24-1 with TRBJ2-2; 8 positions match TRBD2. Germline CDR1 is KGHDR and CDR2 is SFDVKD. This CDR3 has 15 residues. V was clipped by 4 bases and J by 7 bases; unmatched bases: 7. This chain's CDR3 is CATSDPGGADGELFF. In DNA form, the CDR3 reads TGTGCCACCAGTGACCCGGGAGGGGCGGACGGGGAGCTGTTTTTT.

In this sample, this clone turned up once. The V call is TRBV19, the J call TRBJ2-5; 9 nucleotides match TRBD2. Germline trimming cut 4 bases from V and 2 bases from J; bases unmatched to any gene: 8. The CDR3 spans 16 residues. Germline lookup yields CDR1 LNHDA and CDR2 SQIVND (reference sequence). CDR3 protein: CASSKGRTSAQETQYF. The CDR3 DNA reads as TGTGCCAGTAGTAAGGGAAGGACTAGCGCACAAGAGACCCAGTACTTC.

The chain links TRBV14 to TRBJ2-2; D remains unclear. Germline CDR1 is SGHDN and CDR2 is FVKESK. This CDR3 comprises 17 residues. Deletions cut 3 bases from V and 5 bases from J, with 19 bases between. The CDR3 spells CASSQARWPGLTGELFF. The CDR3 bases are TGTGCCAGCAGCCAGGCTAGGTGGCCCGGTCTAACCGGGGAGCTGTTTTTT. The full variable domain, its missing parts supplied by reference TRBV14 and TRBJ2-2, is EAGVTQFPSHSVIEKGQTVTLRCDPISGHDNLYWYRRVMGKEIKFLLHFVKESKQDESGMPNNRFLAERTGGTYSTLKVQPAELEDSGVYFCASSQARWPGLTGELFFGEGSRLTVL.

The genes are TRBV7-9 and TRBJ1-1, with 9 bases that match TRBD1. This CDR3 has 13 amino acids. Trimming cost V 11 bases and J 5 bases; bases outside gene matches: 9. Germline lookup yields CDR1 SEHNR and CDR2 FQNEAQ (reference sequence). The CDR3 coding sequence is TGTGCCGGACAACAGGGGGCGCGTACTGAAGCTTTCTTT. Residues: CAGQQGARTEAFF.

The V call is TRBV3-1 (or the pseudogene TRBV3-2), the J call TRBJ2-1; possibly TRBD2 for D (7 bases). CDR1 is LGHDT and CDR2 is YNNKEL in the germline V gene (reference sequence). The CDR3 extends over 14 amino acids. Trimming stripped 4 bases from V and 3 bases from J, with 10 bases between. The CDR3 DNA sequence: TGTGCCAGCAGCCGAGGGGGGGTCTACAATGAGCAGTTCTTC. Its protein product is CASSRGGVYNEQFF.

The rearrangement uses TRBV19 and TRBJ1-1; TRBD1 aligns across 8 bases. V gave up 5 bases and J gave up 4 bases; unmatched junction bases: 9. CDR1 and CDR2 (germline): LNHDA, SQIVND (reference sequence). The CDR3 loop spans 15 amino acids. Here the CDR3 DNA reads TGTGCCAGTAGTTTCCGGACAGGGCTGAGCACTGAAGCTTTCTTT. It encodes CASSFRTGLSTEAFF. Variable domain in full (rest from reference TRBV19 and TRBJ1-1): DGGITQSPKYLFRKEGQNVTLSCEQNLNHDAMYWYRQDPGQGLRLIYYSQIVNDFQKGDIAEGYSVSREKKESFPLTVTSAQKNPTAFYLCASSFRTGLSTEAFFGQGTRLTVV.